The 26 T cell receptor beta chains below all came from one sample that was sequenced in a study of OX40 agonist ivuxolimab in advanced cancers. Clones were read by immunoSEQ multiplex PCR, and TCRdb kept only the in-frame ones, dropping some. The table lists roughly 63,000 clones, roughly 89% of them singletons. The starting material was CD4+ or CD8+ T cells sorted from blood, obtained in a trial of the OX40 agonist ivuxolimab. These receptor sequences come from an adult with an advanced solid tumor such as melanoma, head and neck, liver or kidney cancer.

Comments on this clone: One junction end disagrees with the germline gene, perhaps due to a read error. The gene calls are TRBV5-1 and TRBJ2-1; D is possibly TRBD1 or TRBD2 (5 bases each). The germline V gene encodes CDR1 SGHRS and CDR2 YFSETQ. The CDR3 contains 15 residues. CDR3 residues: CASRLGRDSYNEQFF. CDR3 nucleotides: TGCGCCAGCAGATTGGGACGGGACTCCTACAATGAGCAGTTCTTC. Drawing the rest from reference TRBV5-1 and TRBJ2-1, the complete variable domain is KAGVTQTPRYLIKTRGQQVTLSCSPISGHRSVSWYQQTPGQGLQFLFEYFSETQRNKGNFPGRFSGRQFSNSRSEMNVSTLELGDSALYLCASRLGRDSYNEQFFGPGTRLTVL.

V usage is TRBV10-3 and J usage is TRBJ2-1; possibly TRBD1 for D (6 bases). Germline assignment: CDR1 ENHRY and CDR2 SYGVKD. Trimming stripped 4 bases from V and 0 bases from J, with 13 bases between. The CDR3 has 16 amino acids. The CDR3 nucleotides read TGTGCCATCAGTGGGCAAACAGGGCTCTCCTACAATGAGCAGTTCTTC. Amino acid sequence: CAISGQTGLSYNEQFF.

This chain connects TRBV7-9 to TRBJ2-3; 7 bases agree with TRBD1. The CDR3 spans 17 residues. The ends lost 2 bases at V and 2 bases at J; junction bases unmatched: 10. Germline loops: CDR1 SEHNR, CDR2 FQNEAQ (reference sequence). CDR3 protein: CASSLPRTGAPTDTQYF. DNA for the CDR3: TGTGCCAGCAGCTTACCTCGGACAGGTGCACCCACAGATACGCAGTATTTT.

J is TRBJ1-1 and V is TRBV11-2; D ambiguous. In germline, CDR1 is SGHAT, CDR2 FQNNGV. This CDR3 contains 13 residues. V gave up 3 bases and J gave up 4 bases, with 9 bases separating them. The CDR3 reads CASSFGVVTEAFF. The DNA for the CDR3 is TGTGCCAGCAGCTTTGGGGTAGTCACTGAAGCTTTCTTT.

The V and J genes are TRBV11-3 and TRBJ2-2; 9 bases map to TRBD2. This CDR3 is built from 14 residues. Germline-derived CDR1 and CDR2 are SGHNT and YENEEA. J lost 6 bases, V lost 4 bases, and 3 bases had no gene match. DNA of the CDR3: TGTGCCAGCAGCTCGGGACTAGCTGCCGGGGAGCTGTTTTTT. Amino acids: CASSSGLAAGELFF. Full variable domain (missing parts from reference TRBV11-3 and TRBJ2-2): EAGVVQSPRYKIIEKKQPVAFWCNPISGHNTLYWYLQNLGQGPELLIRYENEEAVDDSQLPKDRFSAERLKGVDSTLKIQPAELGDSAVYLCASSSGLAAGELFFGEGSRLTVL.

V gene TRBV12-5 combines with J gene TRBJ1-2; a possible D gene is TRBD1 (5 bases). The CDR3 sequence is 14 residues long. Germline V lookup: CDR1 LGHNT, CDR2 FRNRAP. Trimming removed 1 base at V and 1 base at J, with 7 bases between. In DNA, the CDR3 is TGTGCTAGTGGTTTGGACAGGCTTAACTATGGCTACACCTTC. This translates into CASGLDRLNYGYTF.

The chain recombines TRBV27 with TRBJ1-4; D is possibly TRBD1 (6 bases). This CDR3 is 14 amino acids long. Germline V gene sequence: CDR1 MNHEY, CDR2 SMNVEV (reference sequence). The V and J ends lost 6 bases and 7 bases respectively, with 15 bases between them. The CDR3 region has the DNA TGTGCCAGCAGGCCCACAGGGCGGGGTGAAAAACTGTTTTTT. Residues: CASRPTGRGEKLFF.

The rearrangement uses TRBV27 and TRBJ2-1; no firm D call. This CDR3 has 15 residues. Per the germline V gene, CDR1 is MNHEY and CDR2 is SMNVEV (reference sequence). V lost 5 bases to trimming and J lost 0 bases, with 11 bases between them. The CDR3 DNA sequence: TGTGCCAGCAGTACCTTGCCTCTCTCCTACAATGAGCAGTTCTTC. It specifies CASSTLPLSYNEQFF.

The CDR3 here is CASSFQGTEAFF. In nucleotides, the CDR3 is TGTGCCAGTAGTTTTCAGGGCACTGAAGCTTTCTTT. V is TRBV19 and J is TRBJ1-1; tentatively, D is TRBD1 (5 bases). CDR1 and CDR2 (germline): LNHDA, SQIVND (reference sequence). V lost 5 bases and J lost 4, with 8 bases in between. The CDR3 has 12 amino acids.

The gene calls are TRBV5-4 and TRBJ2-3, with 10 bases fitting TRBD2. The CDR3 runs to 19 residues. CDR1 and CDR2 (germline): SGHNT, YYREEE (reference sequence). J was trimmed by 0 bases and V by 0 bases; bases with no gene match: 10. CDR3 coding DNA: TGTGCCAGCAGCTTGGCTCGGGCTAGCGGGGGATCTAGCACAGATACGCAGTATTTT. Protein product: CASSLARASGGSSTDTQYF.

The rearrangement joins TRBV27 to TRBJ2-1; D possibly uses TRBD1 or TRBD2 (5 bases each). The CDR3 consists of 17 residues. V lost 2 bases and J lost 7, with 21 bases in between. Germline CDR1 reads MNHEY; CDR2 reads SMNVEV (reference sequence). Here the CDR3 reads CASSLGGNLNWVNEQFF. DNA for the CDR3: TGTGCCAGCAGTTTAGGGGGTAACCTAAATTGGGTAAATGAGCAGTTCTTC.

This chain connects TRBV11-2 to TRBJ2-1; D is unclear. Per the germline V gene, CDR1 is SGHAT and CDR2 is FQNNGV. V was trimmed by 4 bases and J by 9 bases, leaving 13 bases between them. This CDR3 comprises 13 residues. The CDR3 DNA is TGTGCCAGCAGCTGGGGTAGGTCGGGTGAGCAGTTCTTC. Amino acid sequence: CASSWGRSGEQFF.

This clone was detected once. The chain recombines TRBV25-1 with TRBJ2-5; either TRBD1 or TRBD2 may supply D (5 bases each). The length of the CDR3 is 14 residues. Germline V CDR1 and CDR2: MGHDK, SYGVNS. Trimming took off 5 bases at V and 4 bases at J, with 14 bases between the two ends. The CDR3 sequence: CASSRLAGRETQYF. CDR3 nucleotides: TGTGCCAGCAGTCGGTTGGCAGGGAGAGAGACCCAGTACTTC.

The chain joins TRBV15 to TRBJ2-7; 8 bases align to TRBD2. This CDR3 is 15 amino acids long. Germline lookup yields CDR1 LNHNV and CDR2 YYDKDF (reference sequence). Trimming at V came to 1 base and at J to 6 bases, leaving 8 bases not matched to a gene. CDR3 in DNA: TGTGCCACCAGCAGAGGTACGGGAGGGCCCGTCGAGCAGTACTTC. Translation: CATSRGTGGPVEQYF.

The chain uses TRBV7-2 and TRBJ2-7; 9 bases align to TRBD2. CDR3 length equals 14 residues. Germline trimming cut 3 bases from V and 3 bases from J; bases unmatched to any gene: 3. Germline V lookup: CDR1 SGHTA, CDR2 FQGNSA. CDR3 region: CASSFRGRGYEQYF. The CDR3 DNA is TGTGCCAGCAGCTTCCGCGGGAGGGGCTACGAGCAGTACTTC.

This sequence joins TRBV28 and TRBJ2-2, with D hard to call. Trimming pared 3 bases from V and 1 base from J, leaving 6 bases between. The CDR3 consists of 14 residues. In germline, CDR1 is MDHEN, CDR2 SYDVKM. The CDR3 is CASSFPENTGELFF. The CDR3 DNA is TGTGCCAGCAGTTTCCCAGAGAACACCGGGGAGCTGTTTTTT. Drawing the rest from reference TRBV28 and TRBJ2-2, the complete variable domain is DVKVTQSSRYLVKRTGEKVFLECVQDMDHENMFWYRQDPGLGLRLIYFSYDVKMKEKGDIPEGYSVSREKKERFSLILESASTNQTSMYLCASSFPENTGELFFGEGSRLTVL.

The chain employs TRBV2 and TRBJ2-1, with 9 bases that match TRBD2. Germline CDR1 SNHLY, CDR2 FYNNEI. With V trimmed by 3 bases and J by 8 bases, 8 bases remained unmatched. The CDR3 length is 15 residues. CDR3 residues: CASSEGGTSFDEQFF. The CDR3 bases are TGTGCCAGCAGTGAGGGAGGGACTAGCTTCGATGAGCAGTTCTTC.

The chain recombines TRBV7-9 with TRBJ2-7; TRBD1 or TRBD2 may be the D gene (5 bases each). The V gene's germline CDR1 is SEHNR and CDR2 FQNEAQ (reference sequence). This CDR3 contains 14 residues. Trimming pared 1 base from V and 4 bases from J, leaving 11 bases between. CDR3: CASSLVAGSYEQYF. CDR3 DNA: TGTGCCAGCAGCTTAGTGGCAGGGAGTTACGAGCAGTACTTC.

The rearrangement uses TRBV27 and TRBJ2-7, with 9 bases fitting TRBD2. The V gene's germline CDR1 is MNHEY and CDR2 SMNVEV (reference sequence). CDR3 size: 16 residues. J lost 2 bases, V lost 1 base, and 6 bases had no gene match. This chain's CDR3 is CASSLLMPSGTYEQYF. The CDR3 DNA sequence: TGTGCCAGCAGTTTATTAATGCCTAGCGGGACCTACGAGCAGTACTTC.

This clone was detected only once. The gene calls are TRBV27 and TRBJ2-1; maybe TRBD2 (6 bases). Germline loops: CDR1 MNHEY, CDR2 SMNVEV (reference sequence). V lost 1 base to trimming and J lost 3 bases, with 7 bases between them. The CDR3 runs 14 residues. In DNA, the CDR3 is TGTGCCAGCAGTTTATGGGGGGACTACAATGAGCAGTTCTTC. Its translation is CASSLWGDYNEQFF.

This chain uses TRBV10-3 with TRBJ1-1; the D is unclear. The CDR3 is 16 amino acids. Germline V gene lookup returns CDR1 ENHRY and CDR2 SYGVKD. V was trimmed by 2 bases and J by 0 bases, leaving 13 bases between them. Here the CDR3 DNA reads TGTGCCATCAGTGAGCCATTAACCGGCATGAACACTGAAGCTTTCTTT. Encoded protein: CAISEPLTGMNTEAFF.

The J gene is TRBJ1-5, the V gene TRBV5-1, with TRBD1 as a possible D gene (6 bases). Germline CDR1 SGHRS, CDR2 YFSETQ. The V and J ends lost 4 bases and 2 bases respectively, with 16 bases between them. The CDR3 has 16 amino acids. The CDR3 sequence is CASSPTGLRGNQPQHF. The CDR3 bases are TGCGCCAGCAGCCCAACAGGGTTGAGGGGCAATCAGCCCCAGCATTTT.

V gene TRBV7-7 combines with J gene TRBJ2-7; D ambiguous. CDR1 and CDR2 from the germline V gene are SSHAT and FNYEAQ (reference sequence). Trimming removed 3 bases from V and 0 bases from J, with 6 bases in between. The CDR3 contains 13 residues. This CDR3 is CASSLTSSYEQYF. CDR3 nucleotides: TGTGCCAGCAGCTTGACATCCTCCTACGAGCAGTACTTC.

This clone appeared a single time. This rearrangement joins TRBV10-3 to TRBJ2-2; 10 bases line up with TRBD1. Germline V gene data show CDR1 as ENHRY and CDR2 as SYGVKD. CDR3 length equals 18 residues. After removal of 6 bases from V and 1 base from J, the junction contained 11 bases not matched to a gene. In DNA, the CDR3 is TGTGCCATCAGACCGACAGGGGGCTCAAGAAAGAACACCGGGGAGCTGTTTTTT. Translating it yields CAIRPTGGSRKNTGELFF.

The rearrangement joins TRBV7-9 to TRBJ2-7; D uncertain. Germline CDR1 reads SEHNR; CDR2 reads FQNEAQ (reference sequence). This CDR3 contains 12 residues. Trimming pared 1 base from V and 1 base from J, leaving 2 bases between. The CDR3 sequence: CASSLESYEQYF. The CDR3, as DNA: TGTGCCAGCAGCTTAGAATCCTACGAGCAGTACTTC.

Here the CDR3 reads CASSYGTLDEDTEAFF. CDR3 sequence (DNA): TGTGCCAGCAGTTACGGGACACTAGATGAAGACACTGAAGCTTTCTTT. This chain joins TRBV6-5 and TRBJ1-1; the D gene is possibly TRBD1 (6 bases). The CDR3 covers 16 residues. The V end lost 2 bases, the J end lost 3 bases, and 16 bases lay between the germline ends. Per the germline V gene, CDR1 is MNHEY and CDR2 is SVGAGI.